This T cell receptor (beta chain) originates from a study of pediatric ulcerative colitis. This was a survey-level run. Generated by immunoSEQ multiplex PCR, the TCRdb table keeps only in-frame clones and is missing some. The table lists 17,000 or so clones, approximately 74% of them singletons. The rectum was sampled with one to two pinch biopsies at colonoscopy. Per germline, CDR1 WSHSY and CDR2 SAAADI. This CDR3 is built from 16 residues. The V segment lost 0 bases and the J segment 8 bases; nucleotides outside the gene matches: 8. This clone was observed a handful of times. Antigen unknown. General study findings and limits: Blood-rectal clonal overlap within each person was significantly higher in ulcerative colitis patients than controls.

The chain couples TRBV10-2 to TRBJ2-7; TRBD2 matches at 12 bases. Sequenced material: gut tissue. The TCR originated in a girl aged 5 to 17 with moderate ulcerative colitis. The CDR3 sequence is CASSESPLAGGSQQYF. CDR3 nucleotides: TGCGCCAGCAGTGAGTCTCCACTAGCGGGGGGCTCCCAGCAGTACTTC.